This entry concerns a single T cell receptor (beta chain). This sample stems from a study of T cell repertoires in cytomegalovirus infection. Germline CDR1 is KGHSH and CDR2 is LQKENI. The CDR3 contains 14 residues. Losses at the gene ends were 4 bases for V and 7 bases for J; bases not matched to a gene: 6. MiXCR was run by TCRdb on the reads, yielding one entry per CDR3 protein. The sample includes 200,000 to 300,000 distinct CDR3 sequences, less than 9.5% seen only once; the top ten take roughly 16%. The sequenced sample consisted of PBMCs. The genes are TRBV18 and TRBJ1-2; TRBD1 aligns across 10 bases. The clonotype comes from a human donor in good health (CMV status not recorded). Some clones in this sample may be carry-over from other donors' samples. The CDR3 here is CASSLKGQGGGYTF. The CDR3 DNA reads as TGTGCCAGCTCACTGAAAGGACAGGGGGGTGGCTACACCTTC.